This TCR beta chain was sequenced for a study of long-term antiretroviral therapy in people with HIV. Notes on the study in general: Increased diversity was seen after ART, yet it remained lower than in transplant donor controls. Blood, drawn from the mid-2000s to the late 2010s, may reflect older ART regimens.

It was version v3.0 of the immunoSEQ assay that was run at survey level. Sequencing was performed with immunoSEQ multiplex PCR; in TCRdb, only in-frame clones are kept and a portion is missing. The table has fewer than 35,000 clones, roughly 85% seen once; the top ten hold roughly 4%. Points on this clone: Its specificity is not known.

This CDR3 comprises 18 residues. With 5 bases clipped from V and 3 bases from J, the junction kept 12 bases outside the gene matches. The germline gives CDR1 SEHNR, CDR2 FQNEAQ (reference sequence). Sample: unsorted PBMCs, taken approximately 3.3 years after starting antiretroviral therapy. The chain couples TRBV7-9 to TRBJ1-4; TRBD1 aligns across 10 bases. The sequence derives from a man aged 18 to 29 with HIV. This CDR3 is CASSPQRGQGIPNEKLFF. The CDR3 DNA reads TGTGCCAGCAGCCCCCAGAGGGGACAGGGGATCCCTAATGAAAAACTGTTTTTT.